Sequencing of this T cell receptor beta chain was carried out in a study of T cells in Graves' hyperthyroidism and ophthalmopathy. Study outcomes and limitations: The model forecast ophthalmopathy, anticipating it by a median roughly 6.5 months before onset.

Trimming took 1 base from V and 7 from J, leaving 16 bases between them. This CDR3 region has 15 residues. Germline lookup yields CDR1 MNHNS and CDR2 SASEGT. Remarks on this clonotype: Its antigen is unidentified.

RNA transcripts served as the template for amplifying TCR beta CDR3 regions. HTBI primers drove first-round RT-PCR of the TCR CDR3. Each CDR3 protein gets one entry after TCRdb re-called the multiplex PCR reads with MiXCR. The sample contains fewer than 450,000 distinct CDR3 sequences, over 13% of which appear only once. Lactation, pregnancy, other autoimmune disease or uncontrolled infection excluded patients. This clonotype originated in a man aged 50 to 60 with Graves' ophthalmopathy. The specimen was blood. V gene TRBV6-1 combines with J gene TRBJ1-2; tentative D call: TRBD1 (6 bases). CDR3 amino acids: CASSEDQGSIGGYTF. As DNA, the CDR3 is TGTGCCAGCAGTGAAGACCAGGGGAGTATCGGTGGCTACACCTTC.